These 21 T cell receptor beta chains were sequenced from one sample in a study of cytomegalovirus exposure and HLA in healthy donors. Primers for the PCR totalled 60 Vbeta and 13 Jbeta. The table came from immunoSEQ multiplex PCR; TCRdb's copy has only in-frame clones and leaves some out. Of approximately 130,000 clones listed, 83% are singletons. Sequences were obtained from PBMCs. The receptors were gathered from a man in his forties or fifties in good health and CMV-seronegative.

The chain is built from TRBV6-5 and TRBJ2-3, with 10 nucleotides matching TRBD2. Germline V gives CDR1 MNHEY, CDR2 SVGAGI. The V segment lost 6 bases and the J segment 1 base; nucleotides outside the gene matches: 4. CDR3 size: 15 residues. The CDR3 loop reads CASRTLAGGTDTQYF. The CDR3 DNA follows: TGTGCCAGCAGAACTCTAGCGGGGGGCACAGATACGCAGTATTTT.

The CDR3 loop is CASSLALAQETQYF. The CDR3 region has the DNA TGTGCCAGCAGCTTGGCCCTAGCTCAAGAGACCCAGTACTTC. This chain joins TRBV5-4 and TRBJ2-5, with D tentatively TRBD2 (5 bases). Between the trimmed V and J ends, which lost 0 bases and 2 bases, there was a span of 8 bases. In germline, CDR1 is SGHNT, CDR2 YYREEE (reference sequence). The CDR3 has 14 amino acids.

The chain couples TRBV7-2 to TRBJ1-5; 8 bases line up with TRBD1. CDR1 is SGHTA and CDR2 is FQGNSA in the germline V gene. CDR3 length equals 15 residues. V lost 1 base and J lost 3; bases outside the gene matches: 2. CDR3 protein: CASSLGTGINQPQHF. The DNA of the CDR3 is TGTGCCAGCAGCTTAGGGACAGGGATCAATCAGCCCCAGCATTTT.

V gene TRBV19 combines with J gene TRBJ1-5; 7 bases map to TRBD1. CDR1 and CDR2 (germline): LNHDA, SQIVND (reference sequence). The CDR3 contains 14 residues. J gave up 7 bases and V 6 bases, and 9 bases lay outside the gene matches. The CDR3 protein is CASRTDRVGQPQHF. CDR3 coding DNA: TGTGCCAGTAGGACCGACAGGGTGGGACAGCCCCAGCATTTT.

This chain links TRBV23-1 with TRBJ1-1; a weak D match, TRBD1 (5 bases). TRBV23-1 is filed as an ORF, its function uncertain. V shed 2 bases and J shed 10 bases, with 20 bases lying between them. CDR3 length: 15 residues. The CDR3 is CASSQARTRWRGAFF. The DNA of the CDR3 is TGCGCCAGCAGTCAAGCGAGGACGAGGTGGAGGGGAGCTTTCTTT.

The CDR3 protein is CASSLVAGGTGELFF. The CDR3 coding sequence is TGTGCCAGCAGCTTGGTCGCAGGGGGCACCGGGGAGCTGTTTTTT. The chain employs TRBV5-6 and TRBJ2-2; 7 bases fit TRBD1. The CDR3 contains 15 residues. CDR1 and CDR2 (germline): SGHDT, YYEEEE. V shed 0 bases, J shed 4 bases, and the junction held 3 bases outside the gene matches.

The rearrangement links TRBV30 to TRBJ2-1; 10 positions agree with TRBD2. The CDR3 length is 17 residues. V lost 3 bases to trimming and J lost 0 bases; unmatched junction nucleotides: 8. CDR1 and CDR2 (germline): GTSNPN, SVGIG (reference sequence). CDR3 nucleotides: TGTGCCTGGAGAGGGCTAGCGGGGGAAATCTCCTACAATGAGCAGTTCTTC. As protein: CAWRGLAGEISYNEQFF.

V gene TRBV6-6 combines with J gene TRBJ1-2; D not resolved. Trimming took 8 bases from V and 7 from J, leaving 23 bases between them. CDR3 size: 15 residues. From germline, CDR1 is MNHNY and CDR2 SVGAGI (reference sequence). Here the CDR3 reads CASAFSGANPLGYTF. As DNA, the CDR3 is TGTGCCAGCGCTTTTTCCGGAGCTAACCCCCTTGGCTACACCTTC.

This sequence joins TRBV11-1 and TRBJ2-1, with TRBD1 matching over 8 bases. The germline CDR1 and CDR2 sequences are SGHAT and FQDESV (reference sequence). V was pared by 5 bases and J by 10 bases, with 7 bases of the junction left unmatched. There are 13 residues in the CDR3. The DNA of the CDR3 is TGTGCCAGCAGCAAGGACAGGGCAGGCGAGCAGTTCTTC. Translation: CASSKDRAGEQFF.

CDR3 DNA sequence: TGCGCCAGCAGCCAAGAGTGGGCCAGGGGCTCCTACGAGCAGTACTTC. Amino acids: CASSQEWARGSYEQYF. This chain joins TRBV4-3 and TRBJ2-7; the D gene is possibly TRBD1 (6 bases). CDR3 length equals 16 residues. Germline V gene data show CDR1 as LGHNA and CDR2 as YSLEER. Trimming left V 0 bases short and J 0 bases short, with 12 bases between.

This chain connects TRBV27 to TRBJ1-2; a possible D gene is TRBD1 (5 bases). V gave up 4 bases and J gave up 1 base, with 7 bases separating them. CDR1 and CDR2 from the germline V gene are MNHEY and SMNVEV (reference sequence). The CDR3 is 13 residues long. DNA for the CDR3: TGTGCCAGCAGTTACAGGCTTAACTATGGCTACACCTTC. As protein: CASSYRLNYGYTF.

Details on this clone: This sample also contains other DNA sequences that code for the same CDR3. This rearrangement joins TRBV2 to TRBJ2-3, with D possibly TRBD2 on 5 matching bases. Trimming removed 6 bases from V and 2 bases from J, with 6 bases in between. Germline loops: CDR1 SNHLY, CDR2 FYNNEI. CDR3 size: 12 residues. DNA of the CDR3: TGTGCCAGCAGCGGGGACACAGATACGCAGTATTTT. This encodes CASSGDTDTQYF.

This clone came up a few times. The V and J genes are TRBV6-5 and TRBJ2-3, with unresolved D. This CDR3 is built from 13 residues. Germline loops: CDR1 MNHEY, CDR2 SVGAGI. Trimming pared 2 bases from V and 4 bases from J, leaving 7 bases between. Here the CDR3 DNA reads TGTGCCAGCAGTTACGAGGTGGCAGATACGCAGTATTTT. Translation gives CASSYEVADTQYF.

This clone came up once. The chain joins TRBV27 to TRBJ2-1, with TRBD2 matching 10 bases. This CDR3 has 16 amino acids. Germline V gives CDR1 MNHEY, CDR2 SMNVEV (reference sequence). Trimming took 5 bases from V and 4 from J; bases not matched to a gene: 8. The CDR3 region is CASSPRTSGVYNEQFF. The CDR3 DNA follows: TGTGCCAGCAGTCCCCGAACTAGCGGGGTTTACAATGAGCAGTTCTTC.

This clone was counted a few times. V usage is TRBV27 and J usage is TRBJ2-5; D might be TRBD2 (6 bases). The CDR3 loop spans 14 amino acids. V was pared by 5 bases and J by 0 bases, with 10 bases between. The germline CDR1 and CDR2 sequences are MNHEY and SMNVEV (reference sequence). The CDR3 is CASSPPGDQETQYF. The CDR3 DNA follows: TGTGCCAGCAGTCCGCCGGGGGACCAAGAGACCCAGTACTTC.

The rearrangement uses TRBV6-5 and TRBJ1-2, with D possibly matching TRBD1 (5 bases). V was shortened by 3 bases and J by 4 bases, with 15 bases between the two germline ends. This CDR3 is built from 15 residues. Germline lookup yields CDR1 MNHEY and CDR2 SVGAGI. In DNA form, the CDR3 reads TGTGCCAGCAGTTATTCGGGGGGAAATGTCTATGGCTACACCTTC. It encodes CASSYSGGNVYGYTF.

The chain employs TRBV15 and TRBJ2-5, with D possibly matching TRBD1 (6 bases). The J call may be incorrect, as the DNA end agrees better with TRBJ2-7. The CDR3 has 13 amino acids. From germline, CDR1 is LNHNV and CDR2 YYDKDF (reference sequence). CDR3 DNA: TGTGCCACCAGCACAAACAGGGTTTTCGAGCAGTACTTC. Its translation: CATSTNRVFEQYF.

Remarks on this clone: At one end, the junction sequence differs from germline, possibly due to a read error. The rearrangement joins TRBV7-9 to TRBJ1-5, with TRBD1 matching over 11 bases. The CDR3 sequence is 16 residues long. CDR1 and CDR2 from the germline V gene are SEHNR and FQNEAQ (reference sequence). The CDR3 sequence is CSSSLAWTGGEQPQHF. The CDR3 nucleotides are TGTTCCAGCAGCTTAGCATGGACAGGGGGCGAACAGCCCCAGCATTTT. Looking up the rest from reference TRBV7-9 and TRBJ1-5 gives the full variable domain: DTGVSQNPRHKITKRGQNVTFRCDPISEHNRLYWYRQTLGQGPEFLTYFQNEAQLEKSRLLSDRFSAERPKGSFSTLEIQRTEQGDSAMYLCSSSLAWTGGEQPQHFGDGTRLSIL.

The chain is built from TRBV18 and TRBJ2-7; 9 bases fit TRBD2. CDR1 is KGHSH, CDR2 LQKENI, per germline. The CDR3 covers 15 residues. V gave up 5 bases and J gave up 0 bases; unmatched junction bases: 5. CDR3 in DNA: TGTGCCAGCTCATCAGCGGGGGGCCCCTCCTACGAGCAGTACTTC. Encoded protein: CASSSAGGPSYEQYF.

In DNA form, the CDR3 reads TGTGCCAGCAGTTTTAGGGAGACTGAAGCTTTCTTT. The encoded protein is CASSFRETEAFF. The chain uses TRBV28 and TRBJ1-1; D is unclear. The CDR3 totals 12 residues. Trimming took off 3 bases at V and 5 bases at J, with 7 bases between the two ends. Germline values: CDR1 MDHEN, CDR2 SYDVKM.

This clone came up once. The CDR3 DNA reads as TGTGCCAGCAGCTCGACAGGGGAGTTCAACAATGAGCAGTTCTTC. As protein: CASSSTGEFNNEQFF. The chain links TRBV7-9 to TRBJ2-1, with 8 bases that match TRBD1. This CDR3 has 15 amino acids. J lost 5 bases, V lost 4 bases, and 7 bases had no gene match. In germline, CDR1 is SEHNR, CDR2 FQNEAQ (reference sequence).